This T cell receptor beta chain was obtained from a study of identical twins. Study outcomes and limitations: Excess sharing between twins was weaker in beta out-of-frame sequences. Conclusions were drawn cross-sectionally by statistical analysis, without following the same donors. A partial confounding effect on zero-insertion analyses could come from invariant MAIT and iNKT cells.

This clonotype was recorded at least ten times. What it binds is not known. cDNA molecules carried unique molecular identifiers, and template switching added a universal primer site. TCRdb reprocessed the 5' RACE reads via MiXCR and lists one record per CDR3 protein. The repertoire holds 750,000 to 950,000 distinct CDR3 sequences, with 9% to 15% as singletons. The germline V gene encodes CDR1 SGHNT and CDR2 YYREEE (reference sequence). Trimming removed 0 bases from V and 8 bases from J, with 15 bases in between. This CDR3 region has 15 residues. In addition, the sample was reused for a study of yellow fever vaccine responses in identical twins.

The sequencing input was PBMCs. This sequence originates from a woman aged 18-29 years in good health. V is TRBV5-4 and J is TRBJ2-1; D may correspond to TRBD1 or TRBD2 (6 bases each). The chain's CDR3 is CASSLAPLGGYEQFF. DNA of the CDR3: TGTGCCAGCAGCTTGGCCCCTTTGGGGGGCTATGAGCAGTTCTTC.